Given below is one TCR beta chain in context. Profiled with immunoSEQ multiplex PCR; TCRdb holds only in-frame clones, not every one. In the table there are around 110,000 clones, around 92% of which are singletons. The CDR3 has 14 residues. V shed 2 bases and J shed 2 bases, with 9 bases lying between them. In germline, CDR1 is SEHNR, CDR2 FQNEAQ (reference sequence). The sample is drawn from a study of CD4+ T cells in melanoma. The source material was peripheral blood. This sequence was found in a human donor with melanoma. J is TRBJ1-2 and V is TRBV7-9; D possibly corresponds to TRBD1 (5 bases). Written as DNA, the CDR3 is TGTGCCAGCAGCTTATCGACAGTAAACTATGGCTACACCTTC. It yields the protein CASSLSTVNYGYTF.